These T cell receptor beta chains were read from a single sample in a study of T cell responses to AZD1222 COVID-19 vaccine. Assay: immunoSEQ multiplex PCR; the TCRdb copy retains only in-frame clones and omits some. In the table there are tens of thousands of clones, approximately 92% of which are singletons. The sample was peripheral blood, taken 28 days after the second AZD1222 dose. Receptor source: an adult who received the AZD1222 COVID-19 vaccine. The CDR3 runs from the conserved cysteine through the conserved F or W.

V gene,J gene,CDR3 protein
TRBV4-2,TRBJ2-7,CASSQEGTSFYEQYF
TRBV2,TRBJ1-1,CASSEVGQGAFF
TRBV11-3,TRBJ2-4,CASSFPGTTLNIQYF
TRBV5-6,TRBJ1-1,CASSSSTGGTEAFF
TRBV5-4,TRBJ1-2,CASSLYTARTF
TRBV14,TRBJ2-2,CASSQGLAGNTGELFF
TRBV11-3,TRBJ1-1,CASSFFSYTEAFF
TRBV9,TRBJ2-3,CASSGRQEPTDTQYF
TRBV27,TRBJ2-7,CASSFNTVPTGEQYF
TRBV5-1,TRBJ2-1,CASSLYGTSGREQFF
TRBV5-1,TRBJ1-2,CASSLGRQGQGYGYTF
TRBV6-5,TRBJ1-1,CASLDRGGVEAFF
TRBV3-1/TRBV3-2,TRBJ2-5,CASSQDWVAGGPRAETQYF
TRBV24-1,TRBJ2-1,CATSAFRGGNNEQFF
TRBV19,TRBJ2-1,CASNPTSSYNEQFF
TRBV18,TRBJ1-1,CASSPLVFVGTVGAFF
TRBV5-1,TRBJ2-2,CASSLVGAAGELFF
TRBV7-7,TRBJ2-2,CASSLGLANTGELFF
TRBV10-3,TRBJ2-7,CAISDPLAGGPREQYF
TRBV7-3,TRBJ2-5,CASSSRAGRGGETQYF
TRBV15,TRBJ2-3,CATSPRGDREGDTQYF
TRBV7-2,TRBJ2-5,CASSSTGYGTQYF
TRBV24-1,TRBJ2-2,CATSDSLRDRINTGELFF
TRBV11-3,TRBJ2-3,CASSSARARSTDTQYF
TRBV28,TRBJ1-2,CASSSPLLRGITKGYTF
TRBV11-3,TRBJ2-4,CASSLGAGTGGLNIQYF
TRBV19,TRBJ2-7,CASSTGRGPYEQYF
TRBV9,TRBJ2-5,CASSVVGQGSLETQYF
TRBV7-3,TRBJ1-1,CASSRTGGTEAFF
TRBV3-1/TRBV3-2,TRBJ2-7,CASSQPPTATEQYF
TRBV2,TRBJ2-1,CASGLAGFTPWNEQFF
TRBV7-2,TRBJ1-4,CASSDLRGEKLFF
TRBV11-3,TRBJ1-2,CASSGAGQDKGGYTF
TRBV18,TRBJ1-1,CASSRKGDTEAFF
TRBV5-1,TRBJ2-6,CASSLLSGANVLTF
TRBV2,TRBJ2-1,CASSEPIPGLAVNEQFF
TRBV4-1,TRBJ2-7,CASSLFDRGPWTYEQYF
TRBV18,TRBJ1-4,CASSPPGQVGEKLFF
TRBV30,TRBJ2-1,CAWSAGSWGNEQFF
TRBV6-5,TRBJ1-2,CASSYFFGRGEGYTF
TRBV7-3,TRBJ2-2,CASSLRPGGITGELFF
TRBV6-5,TRBJ2-7,CASRTNRDYEQYF
TRBV2,TRBJ2-2,CASSTGGRITGELFF
TRBV28,TRBJ2-7,CASTDNGARSYEQYF
TRBV30,TRBJ2-2,CAWSRPYTGELFF
TRBV24-1,TRBJ2-1,CATSPGLASNEQFF
TRBV29-1,TRBJ2-7,CSVEDEGRETYEQYF
TRBV5-1,TRBJ1-2,CASSLKLSEPGYTF
TRBV6-5,TRBJ2-7,CASRTFSYEQYF
TRBV6-1,TRBJ2-3,CASSEVGYTQYF
TRBV6-4,TRBJ2-1,CASSDSGLAFNGEQFF
TRBV25-1,TRBJ2-1,CASSRGNEQFF
TRBV7-2,TRBJ2-3,CASSPGTSGARDTQYF